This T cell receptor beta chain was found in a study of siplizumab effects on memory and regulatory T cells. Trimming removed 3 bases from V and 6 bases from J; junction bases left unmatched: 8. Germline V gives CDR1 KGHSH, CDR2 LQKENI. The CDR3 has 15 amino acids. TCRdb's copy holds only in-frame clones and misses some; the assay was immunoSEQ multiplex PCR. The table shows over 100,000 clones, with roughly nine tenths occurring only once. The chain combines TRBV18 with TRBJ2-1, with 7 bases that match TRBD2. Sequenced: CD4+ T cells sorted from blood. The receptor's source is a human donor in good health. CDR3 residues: CASSPSRERLNEQFF. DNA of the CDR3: TGTGCCAGCTCACCGTCGCGGGAGAGACTCAATGAGCAGTTCTTC.